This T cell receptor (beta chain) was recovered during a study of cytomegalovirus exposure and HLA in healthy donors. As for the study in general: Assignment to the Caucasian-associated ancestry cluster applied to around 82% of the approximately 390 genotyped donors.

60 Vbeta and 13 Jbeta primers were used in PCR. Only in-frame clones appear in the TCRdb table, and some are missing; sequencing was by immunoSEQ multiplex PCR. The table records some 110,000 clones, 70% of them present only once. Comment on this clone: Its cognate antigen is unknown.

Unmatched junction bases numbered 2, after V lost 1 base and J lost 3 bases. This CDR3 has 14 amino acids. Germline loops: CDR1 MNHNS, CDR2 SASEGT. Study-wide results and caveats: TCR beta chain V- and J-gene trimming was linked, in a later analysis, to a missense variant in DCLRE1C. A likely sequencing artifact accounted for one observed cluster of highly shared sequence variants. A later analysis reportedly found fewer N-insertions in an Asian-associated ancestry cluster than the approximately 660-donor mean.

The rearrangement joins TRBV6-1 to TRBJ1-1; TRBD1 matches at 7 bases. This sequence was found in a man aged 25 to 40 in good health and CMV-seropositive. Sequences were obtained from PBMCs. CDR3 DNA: TGTGCCAGCAGTGAAGACAGGGGAGACACTGAAGCTTTCTTT. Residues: CASSEDRGDTEAFF.